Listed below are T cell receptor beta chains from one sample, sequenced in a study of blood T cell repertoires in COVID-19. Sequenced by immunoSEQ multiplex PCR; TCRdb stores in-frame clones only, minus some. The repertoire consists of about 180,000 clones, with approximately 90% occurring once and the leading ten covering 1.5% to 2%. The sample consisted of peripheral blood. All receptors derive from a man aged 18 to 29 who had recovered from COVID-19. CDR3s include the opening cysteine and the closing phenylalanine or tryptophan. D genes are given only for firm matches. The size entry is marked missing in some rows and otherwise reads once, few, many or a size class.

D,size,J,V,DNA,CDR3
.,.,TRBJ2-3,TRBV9,TGTGCCAGCAGCGTATGGAGTGGCTCCACAGATACGCAGTATTTT,CASSVWSGSTDTQYF
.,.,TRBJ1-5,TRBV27,TGTGCCAGCGGACTGGGGGGCGGGAGAGGCAATCAGCCCCAGCATTTT,CASGLGGGRGNQPQHF
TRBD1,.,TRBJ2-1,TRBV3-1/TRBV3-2,TGTGCCAGCAGCTCCGGGACAGGGGCCCATGAGCAGTTCTTC,CASSSGTGAHEQFF
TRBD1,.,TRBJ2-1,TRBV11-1,TGTGCCAGCAGCTTTCGACAGGGGGCCTACAATGAGCAGTTCTTC,CASSFRQGAYNEQFF
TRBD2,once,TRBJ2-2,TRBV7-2,TGTGCCAGCACCCCTAGCGGGAGTGTCGCCGGGGAGCTGTTTTTT,CASTPSGSVAGELFF
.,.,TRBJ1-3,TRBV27,TGTGCCAGCAGTCCCGTGGACTACAGACACACCATATATTTT,CASSPVDYRHTIYF
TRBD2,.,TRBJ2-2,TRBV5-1,TGCGCCAGCAGCCTTAGACTAGCGGGAGGGCCGGGCACCGGGGAGCTGTTTTTT,CASSLRLAGGPGTGELFF
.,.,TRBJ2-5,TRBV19,TGTGCCAGTAGTATAACGGGCCAAGAGACCCAGTACTTC,CASSITGQETQYF
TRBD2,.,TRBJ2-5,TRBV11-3,TGTGCCAGCAGCTTCGGGGGAGGGCCTGGGGAGACCCAGTACTTC,CASSFGGGPGETQYF
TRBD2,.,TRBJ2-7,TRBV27,TGTGCCAGCAGCGCGCTGGGAGGGGAAAGCGAGCAGTACTTC,CASSALGGESEQYF
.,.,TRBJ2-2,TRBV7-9,TGTGCCAGCAGCCCCTACCAGGGTTCCGGGGAGCTGTTTTTT,CASSPYQGSGELFF
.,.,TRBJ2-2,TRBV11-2,TGTGCCAGCAGGTTGGGGGCAAACACCGGGGAGCTGTTTTTT,CASRLGANTGELFF
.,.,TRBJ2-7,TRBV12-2,TGTGCAAGTCGCTTAGCCGGCGGGACTTACACCTACGAGCAGTACTTC,CASRLAGGTYTYEQYF
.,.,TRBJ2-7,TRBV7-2,TGTGCCAGCAGCGAGGGGGACTACGAGCAGTACTTC,CASSEGDYEQYF
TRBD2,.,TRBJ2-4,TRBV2,TGTGCCAGCAGTGAGCTAGCGGAACCAGCCAAAAACATTCAGTACTTC,CASSELAEPAKNIQYF